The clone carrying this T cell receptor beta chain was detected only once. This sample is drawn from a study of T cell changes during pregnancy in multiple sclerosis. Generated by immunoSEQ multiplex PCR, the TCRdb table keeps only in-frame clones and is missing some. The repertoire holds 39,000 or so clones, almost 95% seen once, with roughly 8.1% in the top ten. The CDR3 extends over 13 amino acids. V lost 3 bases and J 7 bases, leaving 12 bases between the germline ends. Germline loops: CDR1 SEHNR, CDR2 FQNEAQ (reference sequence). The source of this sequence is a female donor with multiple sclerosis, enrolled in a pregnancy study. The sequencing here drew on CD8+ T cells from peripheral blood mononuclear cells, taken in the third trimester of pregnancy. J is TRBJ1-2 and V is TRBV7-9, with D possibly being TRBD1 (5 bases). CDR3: CASSLGRGGGYTF. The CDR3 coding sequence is TGTGCCAGCAGCTTGGGGAGGGGAGGTGGCTACACCTTC.